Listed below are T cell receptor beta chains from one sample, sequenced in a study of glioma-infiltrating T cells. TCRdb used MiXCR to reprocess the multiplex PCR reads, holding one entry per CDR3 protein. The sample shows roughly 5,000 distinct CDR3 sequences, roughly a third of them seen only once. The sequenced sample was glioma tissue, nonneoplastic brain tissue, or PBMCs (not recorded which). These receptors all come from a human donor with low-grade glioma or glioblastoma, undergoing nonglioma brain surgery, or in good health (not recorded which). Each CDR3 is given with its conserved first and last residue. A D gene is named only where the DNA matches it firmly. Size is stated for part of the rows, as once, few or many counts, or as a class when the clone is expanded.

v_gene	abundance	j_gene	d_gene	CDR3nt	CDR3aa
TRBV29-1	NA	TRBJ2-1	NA	TGCAGCGCCAGGACGGATTACAATGAGCAGTTCTTC	CSARTDYNEQFF
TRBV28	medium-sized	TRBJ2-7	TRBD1	TGTGCCAGCAGCCCAGCAGGGGGCGGGTACGAGCAGTACTTC	CASSPAGGGYEQYF
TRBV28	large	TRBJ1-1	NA	TGTGCCAGCAGTACCCACGCTGAAGCTTTCTTT	CASSTHAEAFF
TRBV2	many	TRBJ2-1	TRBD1	TGTGCCAGCAGACTTTCTCAAAGACAGGGGCCGACCAATGAGCAGTTCTTC	CASRLSQRQGPTNEQFF
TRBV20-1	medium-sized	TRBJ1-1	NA	TGCAGTGCTAGGGCAGGACAGAACACTGAAGCTTTCTTT	CSARAGQNTEAFF
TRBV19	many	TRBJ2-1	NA	TGTGCCAGTAGTACCTCTTCAAACGGGTTCGAGCAGTTCTTC	CASSTSSNGFEQFF
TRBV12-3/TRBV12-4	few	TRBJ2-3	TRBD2	TGTGCCAGCAGACCGGGACTAGCGGGCTTCACAGATACGCAGTATTTT	CASRPGLAGFTDTQYF
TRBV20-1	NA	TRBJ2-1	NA	TGCAGTGCTAGTACCAGCTACAATGAGCAGTTCTTC	CSASTSYNEQFF
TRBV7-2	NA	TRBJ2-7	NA	TGTGCCAGCAGCTTAGGTGCCCGGGGGGACACCTACGAGCGGTACTTC	CASSLGARGDTYERYF
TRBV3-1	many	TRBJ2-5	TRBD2	TGTGCCAGCAGCCATCTAGCGGGGGCCCAAGAGACCCAGTACTTC	CASSHLAGAQETQYF
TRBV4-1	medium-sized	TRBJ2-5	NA	TGCGCCAGCAGCAGGGGACCGCAAGAGACCCAGTACTTC	CASSRGPQETQYF
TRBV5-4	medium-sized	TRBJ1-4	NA	TGTGCCAGCAGCGTCGCAGGGCGGGGAAATGAAAAACTGTTTTTT	CASSVAGRGNEKLFF
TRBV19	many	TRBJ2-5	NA	TGTGCCAGTAGTATAGGGTGGGGTGCGGAGACCCAGTACTTC	CASSIGWGAETQYF
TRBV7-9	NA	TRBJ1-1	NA	TGTGCCAGCAGTCCCGGGAACTCCTTGTCTGCTTTCTTT	CASSPGNSLSAFF
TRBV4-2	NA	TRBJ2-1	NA	TGTGCCAGCAGACAAGACCCCGGGTCCTACAATGAGCAGTTCTTC	CASRQDPGSYNEQFF
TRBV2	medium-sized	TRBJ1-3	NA	TGTGCCAGCAGGGACGCAACCTCTGGAAACACCATATATTTT	CASRDATSGNTIYF
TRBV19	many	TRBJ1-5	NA	TGTGCCAGTAGTATAGGTGCGTCAGTCAATCAGCCCCAGCATTTT	CASSIGASVNQPQHF
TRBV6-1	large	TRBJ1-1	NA	TGTGCCAGCAGGGCCGGGACGGGTGAAGCTTTCTTT	CASRAGTGEAFF
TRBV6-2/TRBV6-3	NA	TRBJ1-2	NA	TGTGCCATCGGTCGCCATCTCGGACAAAACTATGGCTACACCTTC	CAIGRHLGQNYGYTF
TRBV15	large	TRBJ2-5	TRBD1	TGTGCCACCTCGGACAGGGGGAGAGAGGAGACCCAGTACTTC	CATSDRGREETQYF
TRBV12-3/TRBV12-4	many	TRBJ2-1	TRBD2	TGTGCCAGCAGCCCCACTAGCGGGGGGGCGCGGGAGCAGTTCTTC	CASSPTSGGAREQFF
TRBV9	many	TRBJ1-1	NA	TGTGCCAGCAGCGTAGGTCCGAAGGACACTGAAGCTTTCTTT	CASSVGPKDTEAFF
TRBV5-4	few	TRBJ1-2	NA	TGTGCCAGCAGCTTGGCCGGTAGGAACTATGGCTACACCTTC	CASSLAGRNYGYTF
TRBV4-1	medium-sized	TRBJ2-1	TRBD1	TGCGCCAGCAGCCAAGATGGACAGGGCTACAATGAGCAGTTCTTC	CASSQDGQGYNEQFF
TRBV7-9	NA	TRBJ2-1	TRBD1	TGTGCCAGCAGCTTAGCGGGGCAGGGGGTCAATGAGCAGTTCTTC	CASSLAGQGVNEQFF
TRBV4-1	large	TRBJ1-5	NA	TGCGCCAGCAGCCAAGAGAGGGCTTTTGGTACTCAGCCCCAGCATTTT	CASSQERAFGTQPQHF
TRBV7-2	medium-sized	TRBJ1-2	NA	TGTGCCAGCAGCCGACGGGGACTTTACTATGGCTACACCTTC	CASSRRGLYYGYTF
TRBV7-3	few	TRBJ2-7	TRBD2	TGTGCCAGCAGCTTATGGCCGACTAGCGTCTACGAGCAGTACTTC	CASSLWPTSVYEQYF
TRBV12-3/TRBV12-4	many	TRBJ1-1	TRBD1	TGTGCCAGCAGCGTAGTACAGGGGGGGCCAGCTTTCTTT	CASSVVQGGPAFF
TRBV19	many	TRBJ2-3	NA	TGTGCCAGTAGTATCTACAGACTGAGCACAGATACGCAGTATTTT	CASSIYRLSTDTQYF
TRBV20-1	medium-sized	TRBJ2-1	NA	TGCAGTGCTAGATTCGTCGGGGGGCGCGATGAGCAGTTCTTC	CSARFVGGRDEQFF
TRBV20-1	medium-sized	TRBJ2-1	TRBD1	TGCAGTGCTAGTCACGGACAGGAAGATGAGCAGTTCTTC	CSASHGQEDEQFF
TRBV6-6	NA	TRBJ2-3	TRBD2	TGTGCCAGCAGTTACCCGGTCAGCGGGGGCACGGATACGCAGTGTTTT	CASSYPVSGGTDTQCF
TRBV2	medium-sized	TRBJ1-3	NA	TGTGCCAGCAGCAGGGCCCGCTCTGGAAACACCATATATTTT	CASSRARSGNTIYF
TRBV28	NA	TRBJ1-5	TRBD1	TGTGCCGGACAGGGCGTCTATAGCAATCAGCCCCAGCATTTT	CAGQGVYSNQPQHF
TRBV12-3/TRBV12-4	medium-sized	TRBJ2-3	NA	TGTGCCAGCAGTTCCCTCTCGGGGAGTAGCACAGATACGCAGTATTTT	CASSSLSGSSTDTQYF
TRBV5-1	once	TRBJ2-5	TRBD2	TGCCCCAGCAGTAAGCGGGGGGGCCTGGGGGATACCCAGTACTTC	CPSSKRGGLGDTQYF
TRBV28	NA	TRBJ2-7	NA	TGTGCCAGCAGTTCAACAGCCTACTACGAGCAGTACTTC	CASSSTAYYEQYF
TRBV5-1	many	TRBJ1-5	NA	TGCGCCAGCAGCTTGGGGCCGGGGCAGCCCCAGCATTTT	CASSLGPGQPQHF
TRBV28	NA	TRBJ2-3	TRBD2	TGTGTTAGCAGCCTACGGGGGGGCCGCACAGATACGCAGTATTTT	CVSSLRGGRTDTQYF
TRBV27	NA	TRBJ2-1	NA	TGTGCCAGCCGCTTCCGTCCCACTGAGCCGTTCTTC	CASRFRPTEPFF
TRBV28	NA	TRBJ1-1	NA	TGTGCCAGCAGTCCCCGACAGGTCCTAAAGAGGAATGAAGCTTTCTTT	CASSPRQVLKRNEAFF
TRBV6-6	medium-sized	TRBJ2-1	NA	TGTGCCAGCAGTTACTCGCCAGGGAATGAGCAGTTCTTC	CASSYSPGNEQFF
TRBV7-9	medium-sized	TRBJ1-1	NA	TGTGCCAGCAGCTTTCGGTCAAGCGGGACCGGGAACACTGAAGCTTTCTTT	CASSFRSSGTGNTEAFF
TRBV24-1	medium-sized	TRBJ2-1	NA	TGTGCCACCAGTGGAGGAAGCTCCTACAATGAGCAGTTCTTC	CATSGGSSYNEQFF
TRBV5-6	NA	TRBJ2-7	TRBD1	TGTGCCAGCAGTCCGGGACAGGACTACGAGCAGTACTTC	CASSPGQDYEQYF
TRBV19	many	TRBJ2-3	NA	TGTGCCACCTCTCCAAACACAGATACGCAGTATTTT	CATSPNTDTQYF
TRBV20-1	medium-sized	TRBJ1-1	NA	TGCAGTGCTAGGCCGCAGGGAGGTGAAGCTTTCTTT	CSARPQGGEAFF
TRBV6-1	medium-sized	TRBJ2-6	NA	TGTGCCAGCAGCCGCCGTCGCCTTGGCGGGGCCAACGTCCTGACTTTC	CASSRRRLGGANVLTF
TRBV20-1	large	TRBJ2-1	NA	TGCAGTGCTAGACCCCCGGACGGGGATGAGCAGTTCTTC	CSARPPDGDEQFF
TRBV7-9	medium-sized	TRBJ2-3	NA	TGTGCCAGCAGCTTAGATTTTAGCGGTGATACGCAGTATTTT	CASSLDFSGDTQYF
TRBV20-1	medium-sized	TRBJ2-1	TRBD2	TGCAGTGCTAGAGGAGATCCGGGACTAGCGGGTCCTCGCTACAATGAGCAGTTCTTC	CSARGDPGLAGPRYNEQFF
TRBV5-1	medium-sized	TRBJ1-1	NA	TGCGCCAGCAGCTTGGAGGGACCGAACATGAACACTGAAGCTTTCTTT	CASSLEGPNMNTEAFF